This entry lists 10 T cell receptor beta chains sequenced from one sample in a study of blood T cell repertoires in COVID-19 (dated by TCRdb to about 2020). Library generation was performed with the immunoSEQ multiplex PCR assay. The immuneACCESS repertoire file appears here via TCRdb, limited to in-frame rearrangements. These files lack a portion of the clones; in checked studies, under half of the deficit traces to unresolved V genes, and the cause of the others is not known. The sample data list some 320,000 clones, and around 88% of these were observed just once. Approximately 7% of the sample goes to the ten largest clones. The material sequenced was peripheral blood. Source of these receptors: a woman between 25 and 40 years old who had recovered from COVID-19.

The chain employs TRBV2 and TRBJ1-1; D gene uncertain. Germline V gene data show CDR1 as SNHLY and CDR2 as FYNNEI. V shed 2 bases and J shed 3 bases, with 4 bases lying between them. The CDR3 has 12 residues. In DNA, the CDR3 is TGTGCCAGCAGTGAATTAGACACTGAAGCTTTCTTT. Residues: CASSELDTEAFF.

The CDR3 loop reads CASSLAGGHNEKLFF. The DNA of the CDR3 is TGTGCCAGCAGCTTAGCAGGGGGCCATAATGAAAAACTGTTTTTT. The rearrangement links TRBV7-2 to TRBJ1-4, with 7 nucleotides matching TRBD1. The CDR3 is 15 amino acids. Germline loops: CDR1 SGHTA, CDR2 FQGNSA. With V trimmed by 0 bases and J by 4 bases, 2 bases remained unmatched.

This clone has a handful of counts. The rearrangement uses TRBV7-2 and TRBJ1-6; D remains ambiguous. The germline CDR1 and CDR2 sequences are SGHTA and FQGNSA. Deletions cut 8 bases from V and 9 bases from J, with 23 bases between. This CDR3 contains 16 residues. CDR3 coding DNA: TGTGCCAGCCGCATTATAACTTCCGGGGAACGTTCACCCCTCCACTTT. This sequence encodes CASRIITSGERSPLHF.

This clone was counted a single time. V usage is TRBV6-5 and J usage is TRBJ2-7, with 9 bases that match TRBD1. Germline V CDR1 and CDR2: MNHEY, SVGAGI. The CDR3 covers 13 residues. The ends lost 7 bases at V and 3 bases at J; junction bases unmatched: 4. The CDR3 DNA reads TGTGCCAGCACCCGGGACAGGGTCTACGAGCAGTACTTC. As protein: CASTRDRVYEQYF.

This chain uses TRBV5-1 with TRBJ1-1, with D uncertain. The germline V and J ends were trimmed by 5 bases and 1 base, with 9 bases remaining between them. The germline CDR1 and CDR2 sequences are SGHRS and YFSETQ. The CDR3 has 13 residues. The CDR3 region is CASSVRRNTEAFF. CDR3 bases: TGCGCCAGCAGTGTACGGAGGAACACTGAAGCTTTCTTT.

The V gene is TRBV3-1 (or the pseudogene TRBV3-2), the J gene TRBJ1-6, with D possibly TRBD1 on 6 matching bases. The CDR3 has 14 amino acids. Germline CDR1 reads LGHDT; CDR2 reads YNNKEL (reference sequence). Trimming took 4 bases from V and 10 from J, leaving 14 bases between them. This CDR3 reads CASSLQGVGSPLHF. The CDR3 region has the DNA TGTGCCAGCAGCCTACAGGGTGTAGGATCACCCCTCCACTTT.

The chain uses TRBV28 and TRBJ2-7; D not certain. CDR1 MDHEN and CDR2 SYDVKM come from the germline V gene. Trimming took 5 bases from V and 3 from J, leaving 14 bases between them. The CDR3 extends over 14 amino acids. For the CDR3, the DNA is TGTGCCAGCAGTCTTTCTATACGAAGCTACGAGCAGTACTTC. Translation: CASSLSIRSYEQYF.

This clone was picked up one time. This chain links TRBV29-1 with TRBJ2-3; no firm D call. The CDR3 runs to 15 residues. V lost 0 bases and J lost 2, with 12 bases in between. Germline V gene lookup returns CDR1 SQVTM and CDR2 ANQGSEA. The CDR3 DNA follows: TGCAGCGTTGAAGATACGGCAGGCAACACAGATACGCAGTATTTT. Translation: CSVEDTAGNTDTQYF.

The chain links TRBV7-2 to TRBJ2-1; D gene ambiguous. The germline V gene has CDR1 SGHTA and CDR2 FQGNSA. The V and J ends lost 5 bases and 0 bases respectively, with 14 bases between them. The CDR3 contains 16 residues. The DNA for the CDR3 is TGTGCCAGCAGCCACAGCCCTCAGAGCTCCTACAATGAGCAGTTCTTC. Translating it yields CASSHSPQSSYNEQFF.

The chain uses TRBV19 and TRBJ1-4, with D unclear. V was trimmed by 9 bases and J by 8 bases, leaving 16 bases between them. Per the germline V gene, CDR1 is LNHDA and CDR2 is SQIVND (reference sequence). The CDR3 is made up of 13 amino acids. This chain's CDR3 is CASRRTGSEKLFF. CDR3 nucleotides: TGTGCCAGCCGACGGACGGGGTCAGAAAAACTGTTTTTT.